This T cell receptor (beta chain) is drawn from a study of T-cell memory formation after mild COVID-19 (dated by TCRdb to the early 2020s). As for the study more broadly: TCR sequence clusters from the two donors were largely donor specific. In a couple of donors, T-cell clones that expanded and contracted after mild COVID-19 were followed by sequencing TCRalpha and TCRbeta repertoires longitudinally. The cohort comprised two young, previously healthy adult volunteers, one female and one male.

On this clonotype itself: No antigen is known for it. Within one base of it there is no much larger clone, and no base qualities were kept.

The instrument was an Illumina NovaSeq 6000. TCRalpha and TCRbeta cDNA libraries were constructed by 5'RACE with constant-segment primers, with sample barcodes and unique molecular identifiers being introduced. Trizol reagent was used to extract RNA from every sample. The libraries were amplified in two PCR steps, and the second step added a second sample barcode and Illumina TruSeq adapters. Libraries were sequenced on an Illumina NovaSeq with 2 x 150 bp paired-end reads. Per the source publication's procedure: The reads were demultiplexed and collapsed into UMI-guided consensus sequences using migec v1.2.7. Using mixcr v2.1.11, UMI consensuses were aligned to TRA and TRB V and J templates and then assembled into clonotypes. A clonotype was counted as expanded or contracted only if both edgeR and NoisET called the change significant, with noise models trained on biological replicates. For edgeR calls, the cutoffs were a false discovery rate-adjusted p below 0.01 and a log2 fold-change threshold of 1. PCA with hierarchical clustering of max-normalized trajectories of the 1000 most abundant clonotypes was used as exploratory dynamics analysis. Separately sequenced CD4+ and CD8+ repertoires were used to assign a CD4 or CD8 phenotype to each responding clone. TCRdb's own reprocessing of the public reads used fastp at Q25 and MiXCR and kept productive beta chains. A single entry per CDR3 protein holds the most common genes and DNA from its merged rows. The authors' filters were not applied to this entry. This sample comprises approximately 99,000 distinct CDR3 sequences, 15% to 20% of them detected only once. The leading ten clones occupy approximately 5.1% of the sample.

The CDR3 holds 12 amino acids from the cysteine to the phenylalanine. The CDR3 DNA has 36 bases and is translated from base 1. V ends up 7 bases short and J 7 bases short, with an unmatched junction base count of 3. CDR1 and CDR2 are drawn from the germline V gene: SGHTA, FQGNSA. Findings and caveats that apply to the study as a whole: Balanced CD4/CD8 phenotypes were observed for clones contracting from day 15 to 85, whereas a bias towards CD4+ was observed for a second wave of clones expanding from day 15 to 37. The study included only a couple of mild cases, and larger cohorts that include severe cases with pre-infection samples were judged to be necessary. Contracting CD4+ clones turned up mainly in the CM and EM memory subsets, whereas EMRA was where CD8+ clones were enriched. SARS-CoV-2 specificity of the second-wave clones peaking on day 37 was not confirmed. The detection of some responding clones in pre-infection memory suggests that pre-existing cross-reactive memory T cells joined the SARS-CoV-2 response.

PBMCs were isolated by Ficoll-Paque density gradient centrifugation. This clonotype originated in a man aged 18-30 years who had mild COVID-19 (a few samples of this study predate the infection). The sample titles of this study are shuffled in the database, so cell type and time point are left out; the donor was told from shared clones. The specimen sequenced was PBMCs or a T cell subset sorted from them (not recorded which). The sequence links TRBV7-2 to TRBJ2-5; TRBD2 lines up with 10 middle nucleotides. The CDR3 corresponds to CASNPSGGTQYF. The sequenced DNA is TGTGCCAGCAACCCTAGCGGGGGGACCCAGTACTTC.